This T cell receptor beta chain was retrieved from a study of human T cells and chemical hapten exposure. Attachment of unique molecular identifiers to individual cDNA molecules was performed in the library. One entry per CDR3 protein, called by TCRdb with MiXCR from the RACE reads. The table records about 160,000 distinct CDR3 sequences, around a quarter of them present only once. The time point is: patch test 3, about 24 weeks after DPC sensitization. Treatment meaning: therapeutic diphenylcyclopropenone sensitization with weekly scalp DPC. This CDR3 has 15 residues. J gave up 5 bases and V 0 bases, and 7 bases lay outside the gene matches. Germline V gene sequence: CDR1 SGHRS, CDR2 YFSETQ.

The sample here was whole blood, taken in connection with sensitization to the hapten diphenylcyclopropenone (DPC). The receptor was derived from a woman aged 18-29 years with alopecia areata. Some clones in this sample may be carry-over from other donors' samples. The chain recombines TRBV5-1 with TRBJ2-7; 8 nucleotides align to TRBD2. For the CDR3, the DNA is TGCGCCAGCAGCTTGGAGGTAGCGGGGAGGCACGAGCAGTACTTC. It translates to CASSLEVAGRHEQYF.